This T cell receptor (beta chain) was captured by sequencing in a study of blood T cell repertoires in COVID-19. Study in general: Material from acute and convalescent COVID-19 was sourced from the United States, Italy and Spain. Sources were T cells, B-cell-depleted T cells, or PBMCs; the material itself was cDNA or gDNA.

CDR3 length equals 15 residues. Germline V CDR1 and CDR2: SGHAT, FQNNGV. With 6 bases clipped from V and 5 bases from J, the junction kept 8 bases outside the gene matches. Sequencing used immunoSEQ multiplex PCR; TCRdb keeps in-frame clones, though not all of them. The repertoire consists of around 420,000 clones, with 88% occurring once and the leading ten covering 2% to 2.5%. Material for sequencing was PBMCs or T cells enriched from blood (not recorded which). This chain links TRBV11-2 with TRBJ1-1; 11 nucleotides line up with TRBD1. The sequence was collected from a woman aged 40-49 years with acute COVID-19. CDR3 loop: CASRLGQGARTEAFF. Written as DNA, the CDR3 is TGTGCCAGCAGGCTCGGACAGGGGGCAAGGACTGAAGCTTTCTTT.